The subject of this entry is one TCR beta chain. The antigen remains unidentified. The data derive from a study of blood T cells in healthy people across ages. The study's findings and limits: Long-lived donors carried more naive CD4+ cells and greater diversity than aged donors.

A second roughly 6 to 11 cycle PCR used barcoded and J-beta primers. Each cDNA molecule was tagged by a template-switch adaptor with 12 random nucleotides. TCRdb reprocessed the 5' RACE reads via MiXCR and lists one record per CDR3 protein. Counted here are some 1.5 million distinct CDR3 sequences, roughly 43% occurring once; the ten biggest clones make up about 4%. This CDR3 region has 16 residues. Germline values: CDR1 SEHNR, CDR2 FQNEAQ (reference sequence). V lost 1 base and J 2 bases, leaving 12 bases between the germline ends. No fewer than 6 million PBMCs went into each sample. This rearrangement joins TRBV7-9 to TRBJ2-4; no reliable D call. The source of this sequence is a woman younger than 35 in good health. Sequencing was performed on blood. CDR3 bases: TGTGCCAGCAGCTTAGGTCGGCAAGGCACCAAAAACATTCAGTACTTC. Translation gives CASSLGRQGTKNIQYF.